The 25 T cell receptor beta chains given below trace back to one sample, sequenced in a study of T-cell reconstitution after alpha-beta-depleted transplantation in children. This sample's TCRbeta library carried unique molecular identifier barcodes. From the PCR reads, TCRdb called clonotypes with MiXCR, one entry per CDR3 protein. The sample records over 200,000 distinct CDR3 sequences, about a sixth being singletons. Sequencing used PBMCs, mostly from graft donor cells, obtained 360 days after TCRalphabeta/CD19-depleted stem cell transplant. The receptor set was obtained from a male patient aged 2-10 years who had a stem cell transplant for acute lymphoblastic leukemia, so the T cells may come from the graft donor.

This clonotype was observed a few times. CDR3 coding DNA: TGCAGTGCTCCCACTTGGGGCACCGGGGAGCTGTTTTTT. Amino acids: CSAPTWGTGELFF. This chain joins TRBV20-1 and TRBJ2-2, with D hard to call. The germline V gene encodes CDR1 DFQATT and CDR2 SNEGSKA (reference sequence). This CDR3 spans 13 amino acids. V was shortened by 5 bases and J by 4 bases, with 11 bases between the two germline ends.

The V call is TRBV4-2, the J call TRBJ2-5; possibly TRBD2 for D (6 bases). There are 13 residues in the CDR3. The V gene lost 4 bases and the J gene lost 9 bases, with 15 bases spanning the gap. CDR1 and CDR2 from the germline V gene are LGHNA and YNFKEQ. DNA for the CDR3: TGTGCCAGCAGCCTCCTCTGCGGGGAGTCCCAGTACTTC. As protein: CASSLLCGESQYF.

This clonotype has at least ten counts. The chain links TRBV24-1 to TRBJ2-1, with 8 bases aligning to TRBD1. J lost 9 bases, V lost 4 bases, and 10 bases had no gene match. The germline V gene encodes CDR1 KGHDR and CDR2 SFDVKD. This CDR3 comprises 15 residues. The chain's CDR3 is CATSDPGQDVSEQFF. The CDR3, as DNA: TGTGCCACCAGTGACCCGGGACAGGATGTTTCTGAGCAGTTCTTC.

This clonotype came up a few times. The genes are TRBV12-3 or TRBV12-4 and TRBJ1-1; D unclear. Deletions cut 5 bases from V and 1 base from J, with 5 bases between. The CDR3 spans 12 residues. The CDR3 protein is CASSPQNTEAFF. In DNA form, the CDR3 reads TGTGCCAGCAGTCCACAGAACACTGAAGCTTTCTTT.

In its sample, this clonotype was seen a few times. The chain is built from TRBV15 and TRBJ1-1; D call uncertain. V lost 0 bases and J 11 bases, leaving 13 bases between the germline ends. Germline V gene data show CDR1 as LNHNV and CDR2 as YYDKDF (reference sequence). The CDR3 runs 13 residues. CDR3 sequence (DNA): TGTGCCACCAGCAGAGACCGGAGGTCGGCGGCTTTCTTT. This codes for CATSRDRRSAAFF.

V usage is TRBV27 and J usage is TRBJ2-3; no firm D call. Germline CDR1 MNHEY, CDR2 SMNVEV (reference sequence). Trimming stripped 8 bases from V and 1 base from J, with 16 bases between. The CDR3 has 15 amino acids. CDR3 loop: CASPKNNPGTDTQYF. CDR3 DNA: TGTGCCAGCCCCAAAAACAACCCGGGCACAGATACGCAGTATTTT.

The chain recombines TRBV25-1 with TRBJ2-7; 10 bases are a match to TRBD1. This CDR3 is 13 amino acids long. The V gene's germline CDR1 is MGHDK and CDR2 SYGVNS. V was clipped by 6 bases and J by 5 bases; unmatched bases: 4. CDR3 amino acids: CASRGQGSDEQYF. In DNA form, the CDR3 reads TGTGCCAGCAGGGGACAGGGGAGCGACGAGCAGTACTTC.

The CDR3 DNA reads TGCAGTGCGACTCGAGGGACTAGCGGGGGGGCCGGCTACAATGAGCAGTTCTTC. Translated, it gives CSATRGTSGGAGYNEQFF. The chain recombines TRBV20-1 with TRBJ2-1; 16 bases map to TRBD2. Looked up from germline, CDR1 is DFQATT and CDR2 is SNEGSKA (reference sequence). V gave up 6 bases and J gave up 3 bases; unmatched junction bases: 11. The CDR3 is made up of 18 amino acids.

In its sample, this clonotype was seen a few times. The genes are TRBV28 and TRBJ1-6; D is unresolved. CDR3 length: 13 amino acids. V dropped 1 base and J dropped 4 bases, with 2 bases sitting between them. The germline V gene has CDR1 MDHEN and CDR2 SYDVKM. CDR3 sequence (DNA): TGTGCCAGCAGTTTATCGTATAATTCACCCCTCCACTTT. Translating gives CASSLSYNSPLHF. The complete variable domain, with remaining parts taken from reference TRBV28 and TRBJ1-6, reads DVKVTQSSRYLVKRTGEKVFLECVQDMDHENMFWYRQDPGLGLRLIYFSYDVKMKEKGDIPEGYSVSREKKERFSLILESASTNQTSMYLCASSLSYNSPLHFGNGTRLTVT.

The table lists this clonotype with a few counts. The CDR3 spells CASSSIANSYEQYF. The CDR3 DNA is TGTGCCAGCAGCTCGATAGCGAACTCCTACGAGCAGTACTTC. V is TRBV5-5 and J is TRBJ2-7, with D perhaps matching TRBD2 (5 bases). The CDR3 extends over 14 amino acids. With 3 bases removed from V and 0 bases from J, the gap between germline ends came to 10 bases. Germline V gene data show CDR1 as SGHKS and CDR2 as YYEKEE (reference sequence). Full variable domain (outside the CDR3, taken from reference TRBV5-5 and TRBJ2-7): DAGVTQSPTHLIKTRGQQVTLRCSPISGHKSVSWYQQVLGQGPQFIFQYYEKEERGRGNFPDRFSARQFPNYSSELNVNALLLGDSALYLCASSSIANSYEQYFGPGTRLTVT.

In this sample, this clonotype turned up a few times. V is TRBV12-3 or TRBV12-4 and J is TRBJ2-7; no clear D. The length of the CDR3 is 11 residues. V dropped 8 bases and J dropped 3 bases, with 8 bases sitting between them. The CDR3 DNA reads TGTGCCAGCGCAGTAGGCTACGAGCAGTACTTC. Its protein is CASAVGYEQYF.

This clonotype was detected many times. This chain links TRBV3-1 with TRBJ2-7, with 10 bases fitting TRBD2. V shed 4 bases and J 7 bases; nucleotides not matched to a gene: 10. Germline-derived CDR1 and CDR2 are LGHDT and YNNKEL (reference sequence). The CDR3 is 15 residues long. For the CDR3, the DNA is TGTGCCAGCAGCCTCTCCGAGGGACTAGCGCGAGAGCAGTACTTC. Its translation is CASSLSEGLAREQYF.

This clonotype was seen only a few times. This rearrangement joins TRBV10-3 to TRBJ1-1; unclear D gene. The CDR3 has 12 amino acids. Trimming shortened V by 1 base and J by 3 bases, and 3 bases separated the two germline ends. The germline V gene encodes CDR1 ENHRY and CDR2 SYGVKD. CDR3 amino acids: CAISEFDTEAFF. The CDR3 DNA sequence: TGTGCCATCAGTGAGTTCGACACTGAAGCTTTCTTT.

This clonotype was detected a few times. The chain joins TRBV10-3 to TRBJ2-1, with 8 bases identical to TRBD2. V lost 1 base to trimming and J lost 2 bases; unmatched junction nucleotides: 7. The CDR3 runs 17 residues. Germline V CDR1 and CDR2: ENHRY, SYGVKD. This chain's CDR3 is CAISEWGGGSPYNEQFF. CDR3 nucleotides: TGTGCCATCAGTGAGTGGGGCGGGGGGTCTCCCTACAATGAGCAGTTCTTC.

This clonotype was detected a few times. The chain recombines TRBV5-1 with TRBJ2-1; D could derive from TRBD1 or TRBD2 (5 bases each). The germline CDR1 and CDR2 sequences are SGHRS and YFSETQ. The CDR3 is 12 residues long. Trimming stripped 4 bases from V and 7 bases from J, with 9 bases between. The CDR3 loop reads CASSGEGNEQFF. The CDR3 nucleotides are TGCGCCAGCAGCGGTGAGGGGAATGAGCAGTTCTTC.

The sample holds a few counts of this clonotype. CDR3 nucleotide sequence: TGTGCCAGCAGTTTGCTAAGCGGGGCCTACTACGAGCAGTACTTC. This gives the protein CASSLLSGAYYEQYF. J is TRBJ2-7 and V is TRBV27; 7 bases fit TRBD2. With V trimmed by 3 bases and J by 3 bases, 8 bases remained unmatched. The CDR3 has 15 amino acids. Germline V gene data show CDR1 as MNHEY and CDR2 as SMNVEV (reference sequence).

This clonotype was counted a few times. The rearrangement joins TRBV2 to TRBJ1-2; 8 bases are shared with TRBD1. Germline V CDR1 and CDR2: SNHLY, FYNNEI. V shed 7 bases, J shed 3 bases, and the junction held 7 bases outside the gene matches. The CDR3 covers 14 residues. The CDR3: CASTYGQGYYGYTF. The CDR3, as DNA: TGTGCCAGCACGTACGGACAGGGTTACTATGGCTACACCTTC.

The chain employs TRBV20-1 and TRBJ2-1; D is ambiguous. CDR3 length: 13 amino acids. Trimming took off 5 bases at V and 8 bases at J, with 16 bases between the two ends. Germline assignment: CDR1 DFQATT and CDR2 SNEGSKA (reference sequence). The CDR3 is CSALDGSLDEQFF. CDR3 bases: TGCAGTGCTTTGGATGGTTCTCTCGATGAGCAGTTCTTC.

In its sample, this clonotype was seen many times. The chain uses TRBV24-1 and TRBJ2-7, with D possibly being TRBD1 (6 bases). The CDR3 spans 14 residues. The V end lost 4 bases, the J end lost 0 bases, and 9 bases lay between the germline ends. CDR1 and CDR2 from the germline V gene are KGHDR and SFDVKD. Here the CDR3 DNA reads TGTGCCACCAGTGACCCGGACAGCTCCTACGAGCAGTACTTC. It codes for CATSDPDSSYEQYF.

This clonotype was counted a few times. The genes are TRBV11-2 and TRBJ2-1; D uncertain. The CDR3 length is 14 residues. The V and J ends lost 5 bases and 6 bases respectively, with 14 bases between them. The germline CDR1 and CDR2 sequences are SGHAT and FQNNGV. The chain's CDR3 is CASSERPGPNEQFF. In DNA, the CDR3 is TGTGCCAGCAGCGAGCGTCCGGGCCCCAATGAGCAGTTCTTC.

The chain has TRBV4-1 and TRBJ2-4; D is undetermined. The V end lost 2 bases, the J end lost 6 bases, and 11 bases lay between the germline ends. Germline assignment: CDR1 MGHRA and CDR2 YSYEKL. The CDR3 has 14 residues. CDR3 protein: CASSQIRHLNIQYF. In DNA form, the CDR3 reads TGCGCCAGCAGCCAAATTCGGCATCTAAACATTCAGTACTTC.

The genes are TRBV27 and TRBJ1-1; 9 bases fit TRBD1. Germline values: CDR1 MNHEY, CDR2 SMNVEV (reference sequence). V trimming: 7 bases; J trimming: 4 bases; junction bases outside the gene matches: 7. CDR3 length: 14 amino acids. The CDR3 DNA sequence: TGTGCCAGCACCAGGGACAGGGCGAGCACTGAAGCTTTCTTT. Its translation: CASTRDRASTEAFF.

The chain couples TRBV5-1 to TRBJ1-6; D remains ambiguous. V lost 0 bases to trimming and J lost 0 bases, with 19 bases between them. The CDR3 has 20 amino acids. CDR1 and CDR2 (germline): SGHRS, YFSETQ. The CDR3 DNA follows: TGCGCCAGCAGCTTGGGGATGTTGACGGGGAAGAGCTCCTATAATTCACCCCTCCACTTT. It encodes CASSLGMLTGKSSYNSPLHF.

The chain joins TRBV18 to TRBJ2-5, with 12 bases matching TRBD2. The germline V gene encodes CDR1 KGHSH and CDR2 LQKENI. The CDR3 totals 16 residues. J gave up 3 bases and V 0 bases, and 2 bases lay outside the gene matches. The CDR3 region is CASSPPRLAGEETQYF. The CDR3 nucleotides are TGTGCCAGCTCACCACCCCGACTAGCGGGAGAAGAGACCCAGTACTTC.

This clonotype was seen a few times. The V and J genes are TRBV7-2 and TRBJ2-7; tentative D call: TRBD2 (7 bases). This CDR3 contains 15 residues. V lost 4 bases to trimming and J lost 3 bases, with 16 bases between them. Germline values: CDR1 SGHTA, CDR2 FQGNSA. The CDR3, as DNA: TGTGCCAGCAGCTCCCAGAGGGGGGGCGGCTACGAGCAGTACTTC. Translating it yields CASSSQRGGGYEQYF.